This TCR beta chain was observed in a study of metastatic and nonmetastatic thyroid tumors (dated by TCRdb to 2020 to 2022). As for the study more broadly: For patients with malignant and with benign thyroid disease, the researchers compared repertoires between peripheral blood samples and tumor or nodule tissue samples.

The germline V end is reduced by 5 bases and the J end by 0 bases; junction bases left unmatched: 17. The CDR3 numbers 18 residues from cysteine through phenylalanine. The retained sequence is limited to the CDR3, 54 bases, with the frame set at the first base. CDR1 is given as DFQATT and CDR2 as SNEGSKA, both from the germline V gene (reference sequence). To prepare the library, PCR was applied. Data came from an Illumina HiSeq 4000. High-throughput sequencing was used to profile the TCR beta-chain CDR3 region of every patient. Concerning the study's data processing: CDR3 differences across clinicopathological groups were used to build a classifier for discriminating distant-metastatic papillary thyroid cancer patients. Repertoire diversity was assessed with the Shannon index, and tumor-blood repertoire similarity with the Morisita-Horn index. Starting from the raw public reads, TCRdb applied fastp trimming at Q25, assembled clones with MiXCR and retained in-frame beta chains. These V and J calls rely on TCRdb rather than the paper's analysis. Present in this sample are about 92,000 clones, 14% to 15% of which were seen just once. The top ten hold 3.6% of the sample.

None of the patients had been given any treatment before thyroid surgery. The study retrospectively analysed patient clinical samples collected from the early 2010s to the late 2010s using T-cell receptor beta sequencing. Overall study outcomes, separate from this receptor: In both blood and tumor samples, TCR beta diversity was reported to be significantly higher in malignant tumors than in benign nodules.

With respect to this clone: Its antigen remains unidentified. Base qualities are not at hand, and no much larger clone is one base apart.

The origin of this receptor is a female donor with papillary thyroid cancer or a benign thyroid nodule (not recorded which). Some clones in this sample may be carry-over from other donors' samples. The rearranged segments are TRBV20-1 and TRBJ2-7; 9 nucleotides in the junction match TRBD2. The material sequenced was blood. CDR3 region: CSALGLSLAGRSSYEQYF. The nucleotides are TGCAGTGCTCTTGGCCTCTCTCTAGCGGGGAGAAGCTCCTACGAGCAGTACTTC.